The present T cell receptor beta chain was sequenced within a study of blood T cell repertoires in COVID-19. The germline CDR1 and CDR2 sequences are SQVTM and ANQGSEA. This CDR3 contains 13 residues. Trimming took off 2 bases at V and 4 bases at J, with 9 bases between the two ends. Here immunoSEQ multiplex PCR was the method, and the copy in TCRdb shows in-frame clones only, minus some. The sample holds some 290,000 clones; approximately 82% are singletons and the top ten take about 4.5%. Sequenced material: peripheral blood. J is TRBJ1-3 and V is TRBV29-1; D ambiguous. This clonotype was obtained from a man in his sixties who had recovered from COVID-19. CDR3 amino acids: CSVETHPGNTIYF. CDR3 bases: TGCAGCGTTGAAACACATCCCGGAAACACCATATATTTT. The whole variable domain, remainder taken from reference TRBV29-1 and TRBJ1-3, is SAVISQKPSRDICQRGTSLTIQCQVDSQVTMMFWYRQQPGQSLTLIATANQGSEATYESGFVIDKFPISRPNLTFSTLTVSNMSPEDSSIYLCSVETHPGNTIYFGEGSWLTVV.